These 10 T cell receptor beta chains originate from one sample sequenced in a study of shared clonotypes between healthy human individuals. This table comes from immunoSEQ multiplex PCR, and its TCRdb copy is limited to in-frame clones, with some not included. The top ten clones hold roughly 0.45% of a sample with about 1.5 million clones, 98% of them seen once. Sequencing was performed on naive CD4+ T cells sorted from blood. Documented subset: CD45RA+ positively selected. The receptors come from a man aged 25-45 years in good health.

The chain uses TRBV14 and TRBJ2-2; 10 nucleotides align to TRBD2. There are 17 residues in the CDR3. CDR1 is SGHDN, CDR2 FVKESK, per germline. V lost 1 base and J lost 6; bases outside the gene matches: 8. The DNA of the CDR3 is TGTGCCAGCAGCCAAGGAAGCCTAGCGGGAGTAGCCGGGGAGCTGTTTTTT. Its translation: CASSQGSLAGVAGELFF.

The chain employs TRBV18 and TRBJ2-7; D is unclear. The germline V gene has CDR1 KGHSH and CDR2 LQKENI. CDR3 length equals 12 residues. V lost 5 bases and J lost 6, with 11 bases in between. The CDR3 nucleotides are TGTGCCAGCTCAGAGTCCGGGTTCGAGCAGTACTTC. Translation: CASSESGFEQYF. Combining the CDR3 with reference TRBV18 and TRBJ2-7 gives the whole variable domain NAGVMQNPRHLVRRRGQEARLRCSPMKGHSHVYWYRQLPEEGLKFMVYLQKENIIDESGMPKERFSAEFPKEGPSILRIQQVVRGDSAAYFCASSESGFEQYFGPGTRLTVT.

CDR3 DNA: TGTGCCAGCAGCCAAGAAAGGTTCTCTGGGGCCAACGTCCTGACTTTC. Protein: CASSQERFSGANVLTF. This rearrangement joins TRBV14 to TRBJ2-6, with D unresolved. V lost 0 bases and J 0 bases, leaving 6 bases between the germline ends. The CDR3 is 16 amino acids. Germline V gives CDR1 SGHDN, CDR2 FVKESK.

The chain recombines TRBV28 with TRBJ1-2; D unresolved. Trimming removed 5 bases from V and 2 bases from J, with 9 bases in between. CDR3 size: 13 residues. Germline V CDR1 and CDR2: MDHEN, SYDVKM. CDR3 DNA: TGTGCCAGCAGTGCCTCAGAGAACTATGGCTACACCTTC. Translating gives CASSASENYGYTF.

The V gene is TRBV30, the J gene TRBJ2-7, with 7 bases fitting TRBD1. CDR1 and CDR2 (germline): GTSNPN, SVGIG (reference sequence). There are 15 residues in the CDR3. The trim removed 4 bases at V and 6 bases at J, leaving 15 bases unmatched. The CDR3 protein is CAWTTTGWGGTEQYF. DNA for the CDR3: TGTGCCTGGACCACGACAGGGTGGGGCGGCACCGAGCAGTACTTC.

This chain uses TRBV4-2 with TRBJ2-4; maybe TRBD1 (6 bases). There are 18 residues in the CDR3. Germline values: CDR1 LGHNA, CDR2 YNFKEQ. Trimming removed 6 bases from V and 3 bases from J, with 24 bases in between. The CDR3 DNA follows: TGTGCCAGCAGTCTGCAATTGCTAACCGGGACACTCAAAAACATTCAGTACTTC. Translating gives CASSLQLLTGTLKNIQYF.

The chain's CDR3 is CASSEVSGDYEQYF. Here the CDR3 DNA reads TGTGCCAGCAGTGAAGTGTCAGGAGACTACGAGCAGTACTTC. The chain uses TRBV6-1 and TRBJ2-7; D gene uncertain. Germline V lookup: CDR1 MNHNS, CDR2 SASEGT. The length of the CDR3 is 14 residues. The germline V and J ends were trimmed by 1 base and 3 bases, with 10 bases remaining between them.

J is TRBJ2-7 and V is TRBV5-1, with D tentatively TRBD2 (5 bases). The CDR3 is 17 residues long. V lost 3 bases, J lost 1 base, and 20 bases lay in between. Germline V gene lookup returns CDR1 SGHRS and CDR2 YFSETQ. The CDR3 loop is CASSSLPRGPISYEQYF. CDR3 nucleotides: TGCGCCAGCAGCTCTCTACCACGGGGTCCTATTTCCTACGAGCAGTACTTC.

The CDR3 spells CASSVGLRTDTQYF. In nucleotides, the CDR3 is TGTGCCAGCAGCGTAGGTCTCCGCACAGATACGCAGTATTTT. The chain couples TRBV9 to TRBJ2-3; D unresolved. The CDR3 covers 14 residues. CDR1 is SGDLS, CDR2 YYNGEE, per germline. Trimming shortened V by 0 bases and J by 1 base, and 6 bases separated the two germline ends.

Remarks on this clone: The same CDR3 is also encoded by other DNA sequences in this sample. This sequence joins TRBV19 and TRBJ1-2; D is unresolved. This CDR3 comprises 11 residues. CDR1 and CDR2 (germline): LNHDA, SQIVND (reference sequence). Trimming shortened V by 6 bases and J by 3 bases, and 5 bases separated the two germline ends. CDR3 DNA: TGTGCCAGTAGCGGTTACTATGGCTACACCTTC. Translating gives CASSGYYGYTF.